The T cell receptor beta chain under discussion was sequenced for a study of blood T cell repertoires in COVID-19. Study overall: Samples came from the United States, Italy and Spain, spanning acute and convalescent COVID-19. The analysed material was cDNA or gDNA that came from T cells, B-cell-depleted T cells, or PBMCs.

This CDR3 spans 17 amino acids. Germline loops: CDR1 SNHLY, CDR2 FYNNEI. The trim removed 4 bases at V and 0 bases at J, leaving 2 bases unmatched. The method was immunoSEQ multiplex PCR; TCRdb's version includes in-frame clones alone and lacks a portion of them. The sample contains around 42,000 clones, about 78% of which appear only once. This TCR was recovered from a man between 65 and 85 years old with active or convalescent COVID-19. The sample comprised peripheral blood. J is TRBJ2-6 and V is TRBV2; 11 bases agree with TRBD2. CDR3 nucleotides: TGTGCCAGCAGTGGACTAGCGGGGACCTCTGGGGCCAACGTCCTGACTTTC. As protein: CASSGLAGTSGANVLTF.